This T cell receptor (beta chain) originates from a study of blood T cell repertoires in COVID-19. Across the study: Nucleic acid was either cDNA or gDNA, and it came from T cells, B-cell-depleted T cells, or PBMCs.

Two negative PCRs, clearance, or symptom resolution were required of recovered Cohort 3 donors. The table lists this clone with a few counts. In the study's own analysis: Reference gene primer amplification gave estimated nucleated cell counts. Assay used: immunoSEQ multiplex PCR; TCRdb lists only in-frame clones, some missing. V, J and clone size reflect that table, while D and trimming were determined from the DNA. The sample carries 300,000 to 450,000 clones, more than 75% recorded once. Per germline, CDR1 SNHLY and CDR2 FYNNEI. This CDR3 spans 13 amino acids. V was cut by 2 bases and J by 7 bases, with 8 bases left in between.

Sequencing was performed on PBMCs or T cells enriched from blood (not recorded which). The TCR sequence derives from a woman between 18 and 29 years old who had recovered from COVID-19. This sequence joins TRBV2 and TRBJ2-2; no clear D gene. The CDR3 spells CASSESHGGELFF. The CDR3 coding sequence is TGTGCCAGCAGTGAAAGCCACGGCGGGGAGCTGTTTTTT.